Below are 21 T cell receptor beta chains sequenced from a single sample in a study of PD-L1 blockade in urothelial cancer. Here immunoSEQ multiplex PCR was the method, and the copy in TCRdb shows in-frame clones only, minus some. Of under 55,000 clones listed, roughly 80% were seen once; the top ten hold approximately 2.9%. Time point noted: pretreatment peripheral blood. The sequences come from PBMCs, collected around atezolizumab (anti-PD-L1) treatment. The receptors come from a man aged 70 or older with urothelial cancer.

The J gene is TRBJ2-2, the V gene TRBV5-1; possibly TRBD2 for D (5 bases). Looked up from germline, CDR1 is SGHRS and CDR2 is YFSETQ. The CDR3 length is 13 residues. V shed 0 bases and J shed 6 bases, with 6 bases lying between them. The CDR3 nucleotides read TGCGCCAGCAGCTTGGAGGGAGCCGGGGAGCTGTTTTTT. Its translation is CASSLEGAGELFF.

Here the CDR3 reads CASSWGDSGRAQQFF. The CDR3 DNA is TGCGCCAGCAGCTGGGGAGACAGCGGGAGGGCCCAGCAGTTCTTC. The chain has TRBV5-1 and TRBJ2-1; 10 bases are shared with TRBD2. The V gene's germline CDR1 is SGHRS and CDR2 YFSETQ. The CDR3 extends over 15 amino acids. J was trimmed by 11 bases and V by 3 bases; bases with no gene match: 11.

The chain is built from TRBV25-1 and TRBJ1-2, with D uncertain. V lost 7 bases and J 6 bases, leaving 9 bases between the germline ends. The CDR3 has 11 residues. Germline V gene sequence: CDR1 MGHDK, CDR2 SYGVNS. In nucleotides, the CDR3 is TGTGCCAGCAAACGGGGTCATGGCTACACCTTC. Its translation is CASKRGHGYTF.

V and J are TRBV7-3 and TRBJ1-3, with D possibly matching TRBD1 (5 bases). Germline lookup yields CDR1 SGHTA and CDR2 FQGTGA. V was trimmed by 1 base and J by 4 bases, leaving 5 bases between them. CDR3 length: 13 residues. The CDR3 DNA follows: TGTGCCAGCAGCTTAAACAGGGGAAACACCATATATTTT. This codes for CASSLNRGNTIYF.

Only a few counts were recorded for this clone. The J gene is TRBJ1-2, the V gene TRBV27; TRBD1 might be the D (5 bases). The CDR3 is made up of 12 amino acids. Between the trimmed V and J ends, which lost 2 bases and 8 bases, there was a span of 9 bases. Germline lookup yields CDR1 MNHEY and CDR2 SMNVEV (reference sequence). The CDR3 DNA reads TGTGCCAGCAGTTTAAGGGGTATGGGCTACACCTTC. This encodes CASSLRGMGYTF.

CDR3 amino acids: CASSLEAGGTYNEQFF. The CDR3 DNA sequence: TGTGCCAGCAGCTTGGAGGCGGGGGGTACTTACAATGAGCAGTTCTTC. The chain links TRBV5-6 to TRBJ2-1; 8 bases map to TRBD2. The V gene's germline CDR1 is SGHDT and CDR2 YYEEEE. This CDR3 comprises 16 residues. V was clipped by 0 bases and J by 4 bases; unmatched bases: 6. Full variable domain (outside the CDR3, taken from reference TRBV5-6 and TRBJ2-1): DAGVTQSPTHLIKTRGQQVTLRCSPKSGHDTVSWYQQALGQGPQFIFQYYEEEERQRGNFPDRFSGHQFPNYSSELNVNALLLGDSALYLCASSLEAGGTYNEQFFGPGTRLTVL.

This clone was picked up a small number of times. The chain carries TRBV28 and TRBJ2-1; tentatively, D is TRBD2 (5 bases). Trimming took 3 bases from V and 1 from J, leaving 10 bases between them. This CDR3 is built from 15 residues. Germline loops: CDR1 MDHEN, CDR2 SYDVKM. The CDR3 sequence is CASSLGGHSYNEQFF. The CDR3 DNA reads as TGTGCCAGCAGTTTGGGCGGGCATTCCTACAATGAGCAGTTCTTC.

The rearrangement links TRBV7-9 to TRBJ1-4, with D hard to call. This CDR3 is built from 14 residues. The V and J ends lost 1 base and 3 bases respectively, with 6 bases between them. Germline V CDR1 and CDR2: SEHNR, FQNEAQ (reference sequence). The CDR3 loop reads CASSLGTSNEKLFF. Here the CDR3 DNA reads TGTGCCAGCAGCTTAGGCACATCTAATGAAAAACTGTTTTTT.

The chain uses TRBV6-4 and TRBJ2-3, with 14 bases matching TRBD2. Germline V CDR1 and CDR2: MRHNA, SNTAGT. V shed 6 bases, J shed 0 bases, and the junction held 5 bases outside the gene matches. The CDR3 extends over 17 amino acids. This CDR3 is CASSAGLAGESTDTQYF. In nucleotides, the CDR3 is TGTGCCAGCAGCGCGGGACTAGCGGGGGAGAGCACAGATACGCAGTATTTT.

This chain uses TRBV19 with TRBJ1-5; D call uncertain. Germline V gives CDR1 LNHDA, CDR2 SQIVND (reference sequence). Trimming removed 7 bases at V and 9 bases at J, with 19 bases between. The CDR3 loop spans 14 amino acids. CDR3 sequence reads: CASNSQPGFGPQHF. DNA for the CDR3: TGTGCCAGTAACAGCCAGCCGGGGTTTGGGCCCCAGCATTTT.

This chain joins TRBV6-1 and TRBJ2-7, with 8 bases that match TRBD1. Germline loops: CDR1 MNHNS, CDR2 SASEGT. Trimming cost V 5 bases and J 4 bases; bases outside gene matches: 10. The CDR3 totals 15 residues. Here the CDR3 DNA reads TGTGCCAGCAGTAAGGGGGACAGGACTACTTACGAGCAGTACTTC. Amino acid sequence: CASSKGDRTTYEQYF.

The chain couples TRBV6-5 to TRBJ2-1; 7 positions match TRBD1. Germline assignment: CDR1 MNHEY and CDR2 SVGAGI. The CDR3 runs to 12 residues. J gave up 4 bases and V 6 bases, and 0 bases lay outside the gene matches. CDR3 in amino acids: CASRTGYNEQFF. The CDR3 bases are TGTGCCAGCAGGACAGGGTACAATGAGCAGTTCTTC.

The DNA of the CDR3 is TGTGCCAGCAGCTCCTCGCGCGGGCTGGGGAACACTGAAGCTTTCTTT. Translated, it gives CASSSSRGLGNTEAFF. J is TRBJ1-1 and V is TRBV5-4; D unresolved. The germline CDR1 and CDR2 sequences are SGHNT and YYREEE (reference sequence). CDR3 length: 16 residues. V gave up 3 bases and J gave up 1 base, with 16 bases separating them.

This clone was seen a single time. The CDR3 loop is CASSLDGGTVTIKQPQHF. The CDR3 DNA reads TGTGCCAGCAGCTTAGATGGGGGGACAGTAACGATTAAGCAGCCCCAGCATTTT. J is TRBJ1-5 and V is TRBV7-2; 7 nucleotides line up with TRBD1. The CDR3 consists of 18 residues. The germline V gene has CDR1 SGHTA and CDR2 FQGNSA. J gave up 7 bases and V 1 base, and 16 bases lay outside the gene matches.

CDR3: CASSRGTEGETQYF. Written as DNA, the CDR3 is TGTGCCAGCAGTCGCGGGACAGAAGGAGAGACCCAGTACTTC. This chain joins TRBV28 and TRBJ2-5, with a tentative D call TRBD1 (7 bases). The V end was cut by 5 bases, the J end by 4 bases, with 14 bases between. Germline V gives CDR1 MDHEN, CDR2 SYDVKM. The CDR3 length is 14 residues. The entire variable domain, with the rest obtained from reference TRBV28 and TRBJ2-5, is as follows: DVKVTQSSRYLVKRTGEKVFLECVQDMDHENMFWYRQDPGLGLRLIYFSYDVKMKEKGDIPEGYSVSREKKERFSLILESASTNQTSMYLCASSRGTEGETQYFGPGTRLLVL.

The chain links TRBV29-1 to TRBJ2-3, with unresolved D. Per germline, CDR1 SQVTM and CDR2 ANQGSEA. The V gene lost 7 bases and the J gene lost 11 bases, with 13 bases spanning the gap. The CDR3 loop spans 10 amino acids. CDR3 bases: TGCAGCGCCAAACAGTCTGAGCAGTATTTT. Protein: CSAKQSEQYF.

The J gene is TRBJ2-1, the V gene TRBV2; 12 bases are a match to TRBD2. Germline V gene sequence: CDR1 SNHLY, CDR2 FYNNEI. After removal of 6 bases from V and 0 bases from J, the junction contained 6 bases not matched to a gene. The CDR3 runs 17 residues. The DNA for the CDR3 is TGTGCCAGCAGAGCGACTAGCGGGGGAAGCTCCTACAATGAGCAGTTCTTC. It translates to CASRATSGGSSYNEQFF. Full variable domain (outside the CDR3, taken from reference TRBV2 and TRBJ2-1): EPEVTQTPSHQVTQMGQEVILRCVPISNHLYFYWYRQILGQKVEFLVSFYNNEISEKSEIFDDQFSVERPDGSNFTLKIRSTKLEDSAMYFCASRATSGGSSYNEQFFGPGTRLTVL.

V usage is TRBV6-1 and J usage is TRBJ1-1; 9 bases are a match to TRBD1. Germline assignment: CDR1 MNHNS and CDR2 SASEGT. V lost 5 bases and J lost 1; bases outside the gene matches: 2. The CDR3 is made up of 14 amino acids. CDR3: CASSTTGGNTEAFF. The DNA for the CDR3 is TGTGCCAGCAGTACGACAGGGGGGAACACTGAAGCTTTCTTT.

CDR3 DNA: TGTGCCAGCGGGGCTTCCGGTGTGGGACTGCAGTACTTC. Amino acids: CASGASGVGLQYF. J is TRBJ2-7 and V is TRBV7-9; perhaps TRBD2 as D (6 bases). The germline CDR1 and CDR2 sequences are SEHNR and FQNEAQ (reference sequence). The V gene lost 8 bases and the J gene lost 9 bases, with 20 bases spanning the gap. CDR3 length equals 13 residues.

The chain links TRBV28 to TRBJ2-3, with 7 bases lining up with TRBD1. Germline CDR1 and CDR2: MDHEN and SYDVKM. V was pared by 2 bases and J by 2 bases, with 7 bases of the junction left unmatched. This CDR3 has 16 residues. The CDR3 loop reads CASSLPTGAITDTQYF. CDR3 sequence (DNA): TGTGCCAGCAGTTTACCAACAGGGGCGATCACAGATACGCAGTATTTT.

This chain uses TRBV5-4 with TRBJ2-7, with TRBD1 matching over 8 bases. The junction had 5 bases not matched to a gene; V was cut back by 4 bases and J by 5 bases. This CDR3 contains 13 residues. The germline CDR1 and CDR2 sequences are SGHNT and YYREEE (reference sequence). CDR3: CASSLRTGNEQYF. CDR3 nucleotide sequence: TGTGCCAGCAGCCTCAGGACAGGGAACGAGCAGTACTTC.